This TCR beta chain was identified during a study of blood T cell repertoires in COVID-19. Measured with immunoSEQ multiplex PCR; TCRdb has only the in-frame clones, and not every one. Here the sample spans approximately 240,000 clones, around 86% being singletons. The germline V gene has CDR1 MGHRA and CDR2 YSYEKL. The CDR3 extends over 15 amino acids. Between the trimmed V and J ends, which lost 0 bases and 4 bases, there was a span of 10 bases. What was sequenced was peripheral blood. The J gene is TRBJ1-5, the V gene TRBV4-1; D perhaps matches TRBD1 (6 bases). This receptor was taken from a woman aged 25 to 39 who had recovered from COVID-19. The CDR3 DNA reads TGCGCCAGCAGCCAAGAAGACGACAGGAATCAGCCCCAGCATTTT. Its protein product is CASSQEDDRNQPQHF.